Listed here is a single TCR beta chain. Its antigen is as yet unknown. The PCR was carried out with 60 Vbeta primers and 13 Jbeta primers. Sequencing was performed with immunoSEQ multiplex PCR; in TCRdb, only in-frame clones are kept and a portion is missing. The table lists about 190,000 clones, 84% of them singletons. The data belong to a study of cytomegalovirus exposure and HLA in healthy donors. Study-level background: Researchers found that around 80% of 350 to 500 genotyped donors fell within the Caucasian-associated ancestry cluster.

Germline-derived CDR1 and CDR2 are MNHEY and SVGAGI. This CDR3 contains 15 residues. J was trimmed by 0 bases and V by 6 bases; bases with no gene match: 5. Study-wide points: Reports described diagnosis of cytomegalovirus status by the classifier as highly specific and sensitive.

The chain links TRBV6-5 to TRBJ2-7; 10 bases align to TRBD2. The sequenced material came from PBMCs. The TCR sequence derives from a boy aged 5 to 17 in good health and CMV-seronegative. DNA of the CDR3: TGTGCCAGCAGACCCGGGACTAGCGTCTCCTACGAGCAGTACTTC. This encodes CASRPGTSVSYEQYF.